The rows below give T cell receptor beta chains drawn from one sample of a study of cytomegalovirus exposure and HLA in healthy donors. Measured with immunoSEQ multiplex PCR; TCRdb has only the in-frame clones, and not every one. The sample holds about 240,000 clones, 70% to 90% seen once. Specimen: PBMCs. These receptors were obtained from a girl between 2 and 10 years old in good health and CMV-seronegative. Both conserved end residues are part of each CDR3. The D gene is left open where the match is weak. Rows give clone size only sometimes, using once, few, many, or a class for an expanded clone.

CDR3 protein	CDR3 DNA	clone size	D gene	V gene	J gene
CAWWASAGLYGYTF	TGTGCCTGGTGGGCCTCGGCGGGCCTCTATGGCTACACCTTC	.	.	TRBV30	TRBJ1-2
CSVGRGRGETQYF	TGCAGCGTGGGCAGGGGTCGGGGAGAGACCCAGTACTTC	.	.	TRBV29-1	TRBJ2-5
CASTDLQARGYTF	TGTGCCAGCACCGACCTTCAGGCTCGTGGCTACACCTTC	.	.	TRBV5-5	TRBJ1-2
CAWSVARDYGYTF	TGTGCCTGGAGTGTAGCCAGGGACTATGGCTACACCTTC	.	.	TRBV30	TRBJ1-2
CASSQVGLTDTQYF	TGTGCCAGCAGCCAAGTCGGACTCACAGATACGCAGTATTTT	.	.	TRBV14	TRBJ2-3
CASSFAAHTDTQYF	TGTGCCAGCAGCTTTGCGGCCCACACAGATACGCAGTATTTT	.	.	TRBV5-6	TRBJ2-3
CASSLSFTSLEQYF	TGTGCCAGCAGCTTATCCTTCACTAGTCTCGAGCAGTACTTC	.	.	TRBV7-7	TRBJ2-7
CSLRDGRYADTQYF	TGCAGCCTGAGGGATGGGAGGTATGCAGATACGCAGTATTTT	.	.	TRBV29-1	TRBJ2-3
CASSTQGHEKLFF	TGTGCCAGCAGTACACAGGGTCACGAAAAACTGTTTTTT	once	.	TRBV6-1	TRBJ1-4
CASSESPTSGGTDTQYF	TGTGCCAGCAGTGAGTCCCCGACTAGCGGGGGGACAGATACGCAGTATTTT	.	TRBD2	TRBV6-1	TRBJ2-3
CASSRGQGMGNIQYF	TGTGCCAGCAGCAGGGGACAGGGGATGGGGAACATTCAGTACTTC	once	TRBD1	TRBV5-5	TRBJ2-4
CASSDRYTEAFF	TGTGCCAGCAGTGACAGGTACACTGAAGCTTTCTTT	.	.	TRBV6-1	TRBJ1-1
CASSLEAGYEQYF	TGTGCCAGCAGCTTGGAGGCAGGTTACGAGCAGTACTTC	.	.	TRBV5-8	TRBJ2-7
CASSLGGFSGNTIYF	TGTGCCAGCAGCTTAGGAGGGTTCTCTGGAAACACCATATATTTT	.	.	TRBV7-2	TRBJ1-3
CASTMSGRGSGYGYTF	TGTGCCAGTACAATGTCCGGCAGGGGATCTGGTTATGGCTACACCTTC	.	.	TRBV19	TRBJ1-2
CASSLDPTPSYF	TGCGCCAGCAGCTTGGACCCGACTCCTAGCTATTTC	.	.	TRBV5-1	TRBJ2-7
CASSISGQGVYNEQFF	TGTGCCAGTAGTATCTCAGGACAGGGGGTTTACAATGAGCAGTTCTTC	.	TRBD1	TRBV19	TRBJ2-1
CASLTGGYGYTF	TGTGCCAGCTTAACAGGGGGATATGGCTACACCTTC	.	TRBD1	TRBV19	TRBJ1-2
CASSYRESSYEQYF	TGTGCCAGCAGTTACCGGGAAAGCTCCTACGAGCAGTACTTC	.	.	TRBV6-5	TRBJ2-7
CSSSNATGTPTREQYF	TGTTCCAGCAGTAACGCTACCGGGACACCAACCCGTGAGCAGTACTTC	.	.	TRBV7-9	TRBJ2-7
CASSYSSPKGGDTQYF	TGTGCCAGCAGTTACTCAAGTCCGAAGGGAGGAGATACGCAGTATTTT	.	.	TRBV6-5	TRBJ2-3
CASRETGSGNTIYF	TGTGCCAGCAGGGAGACAGGCTCTGGCAACACCATATATTTT	.	.	TRBV6-1	TRBJ1-3
CASSYYPTSETYEQYF	TGTGCCAGCAGTTACTACCCGACTAGCGAGACCTACGAGCAGTACTTC	.	TRBD2	TRBV6-5	TRBJ2-7
CASSDTIGLHTDTQYF	TGCGCCAGCAGTGACACCATAGGACTTCACACAGATACGCAGTATTTT	.	.	TRBV10-1	TRBJ2-3
CASSQVQGVGEQYF	TGTGCCAGCAGCCAAGTCCAGGGGGTCGGCGAGCAGTACTTC	.	TRBD1	TRBV14	TRBJ2-7
CASSSGSGQSYNEQFF	TGTGCCAGCAGCTCGGGCTCCGGACAGTCCTACAATGAGCAGTTCTTC	.	.	TRBV11-2	TRBJ2-1
CASSGGTGQGVLYEQYF	TGTGCCAGCAGCGGGGGAACGGGACAGGGGGTCCTCTACGAGCAGTACTTC	.	TRBD1	TRBV5-4	TRBJ2-7
CASSFGGGHETQYF	TGTGCCAGCAGCTTCGGGGGAGGGCACGAGACCCAGTACTTC	.	TRBD2	TRBV5-5	TRBJ2-5
CASTLSGQHNSPLHF	TGTGCCAGCACCTTGTCGGGACAGCATAATTCACCCCTCCACTTT	.	TRBD1	TRBV27	TRBJ1-6
CASSLAGVDTQYF	TGTGCCAGCAGCTTGGCGGGTGTCGATACGCAGTATTTT	.	.	TRBV5-5	TRBJ2-3
CASSYGTSGSDEQFF	TGTGCCAGCAGTTACGGGACTAGCGGGAGTGATGAGCAGTTCTTC	.	TRBD2	TRBV6-5	TRBJ2-1
CASSSRTGPLKYSNQPQHF	TGTGCCAGCAGCTCTCGGACAGGGCCGTTGAAATATAGCAATCAGCCCCAGCATTTT	.	TRBD1	TRBV5-8	TRBJ1-5
CAWTDGQGAYSPLHF	TGTGCCTGGACCGACGGACAGGGGGCATATTCACCCCTCCACTTT	few	TRBD1	TRBV30	TRBJ1-6
CASSQEGLEDEQFF	TGCGCCAGCAGCCAAGAGGGGCTAGAGGATGAGCAGTTCTTC	.	.	TRBV4-1	TRBJ2-1
CASILGRGGITDTQYF	.	.	.	TRBV2	TRBJ2-3
CASSPQFSSGNTIYF	TGTGCCAGCAGTCCCCAGTTTTCCTCTGGAAACACCATATATTTT	.	.	TRBV6-1	TRBJ1-3
CASGSTGWGTDTQYF	TGTGCTAGTGGCTCCACAGGGTGGGGCACAGATACGCAGTATTTT	.	.	TRBV12-5	TRBJ2-3
CASRRDGSSYEQYF	TGTGCCAGCAGGAGGGACGGGAGCTCCTACGAGCAGTACTTC	.	.	TRBV2	TRBJ2-7
CASSLEGESSYEQYF	TGTGCCAGCAGCTTAGAAGGGGAAAGCTCCTACGAGCAGTACTTC	.	.	TRBV7-8	TRBJ2-7
CASSYSSYEQYF	TGTGCCAGCAGCTACAGCTCCTACGAGCAGTACTTC	.	.	TRBV7-2	TRBJ2-7
CATSQGARGTQYF	TGTGCCACCAGCCAGGGGGCGCGGGGTACGCAGTATTTT	once	TRBD1	TRBV15	TRBJ2-3
CASSQGQDQPQHF	TGCGCCAGCAGCCAAGGACAGGATCAGCCCCAGCATTTT	few	.	TRBV4-1	TRBJ1-5
CAWAPGLNNEQFF	TGTGCCTGGGCCCCGGGACTAAACAATGAGCAGTTCTTC	.	TRBD2	TRBV30	TRBJ2-1
CASSSSGSTDTQYF	TGTGCCAGCAGCTCAAGCGGGAGCACAGATACGCAGTATTTT	.	.	TRBV7-9	TRBJ2-3
CASSQERGAFTDTQYF	TGTGCCAGCAGCCAGGAGCGGGGGGCCTTCACAGATACGCAGTATTTT	.	TRBD2	TRBV11-2	TRBJ2-3
CASSYGETQYF	TGTGCCAGCAGTTACGGCGAGACCCAGTACTTC	few	.	TRBV6-5	TRBJ2-5
CASSQVAETSGRVNEQFF	TGCGCCAGCAGCCAAGTCGCCGAGACTAGCGGGAGGGTTAATGAGCAGTTCTTC	.	TRBD2	TRBV4-1	TRBJ2-1
CASSLVEGAYEQYF	TGTGCCAGCAGCTTAGTTGAAGGAGCCTACGAGCAGTACTTC	.	.	TRBV7-9	TRBJ2-7
CSVERGRGNTIYF	TGCAGCGTTGAAAGGGGCCGCGGAAACACCATATATTTT	once	.	TRBV29-1	TRBJ1-3
CASTGQGTTEAFF	TGTGCCAGCACCGGACAGGGAACGACTGAAGCTTTCTTT	.	TRBD1	TRBV6-5	TRBJ1-1
CATSRASGSYNEQFF	TGTGCCACCAGCAGAGCTAGCGGGAGCTACAATGAGCAGTTCTTC	.	TRBD2	TRBV15	TRBJ2-1
CASSLTTGYLETQYF	TGTGCCAGCAGCCTAACGACAGGTTACCTTGAGACCCAGTACTTC	.	.	TRBV9	TRBJ2-5
CASSAYREAYEQYF	TGTGCCAGCAGCGCCTACAGGGAAGCCTACGAGCAGTACTTC	.	.	TRBV9	TRBJ2-7
CASSQAGTSGIAGVETQYF	TGCGCCAGCAGCCAAGCCGGGACTAGCGGGATTGCGGGTGTCGAGACCCAGTACTTC	.	TRBD2	TRBV4-1	TRBJ2-5